A selection of T cell receptor beta chains follows, all from one sample in a study of TIL therapy for anti-PD-1-resistant metastatic lung cancer. TCRdb keeps only in-frame clones here, not all; method: immunoSEQ multiplex PCR. Among approximately 57,000 clones listed, approximately 78% were seen once. Sequences were derived from blood, sampled at baseline. All receptors derive from a person between 25 and 80 years old with non-small cell lung cancer. The CDR3 runs from the conserved cysteine through the conserved F or W. A D gene is named only where the DNA matches it firmly.

V gene	D gene	J gene	CDR3 length	CDR3 protein
TRBV7-2	.	TRBJ2-3	15	CASSLNSFFTDTQYF
TRBV6-2/TRBV6-3	.	TRBJ2-2	16	CASSYPQGLLTGELFF
TRBV6-5	TRBD2	TRBJ2-7	13	CASTGVGGNEQYF
TRBV6-5	.	TRBJ1-6	16	CASSYSRQIYNSPLHF
TRBV7-2	TRBD2	TRBJ2-1	15	CASSPRLAGGGEQFF
TRBV5-1	TRBD2	TRBJ2-3	15	CASVRTSGGTDTQYF
TRBV6-4	TRBD2	TRBJ2-1	16	CASSLLPSGRAVEQFF
TRBV28	.	TRBJ2-3	12	CASRFRVGTQYF
TRBV5-6	.	TRBJ1-4	17	CASSFWSGEGVNEKLFF
TRBV4-3	TRBD2	TRBJ2-3	19	CASSVSGTSGGDYTDTQYF
TRBV3-1/TRBV3-2	.	TRBJ2-3	16	CASSPPSGFMTYTQYF
TRBV15	TRBD1	TRBJ2-7	15	CATSFPGGLVHEQYF
TRBV3-1/TRBV3-2	.	TRBJ2-7	16	CASSQDGPPAFHEQYF
TRBV18	.	TRBJ2-1	15	CASSPGLSSYNEQFF
TRBV7-9	.	TRBJ2-5	14	CASRLGPGVETQYF
TRBV11-3	TRBD2	TRBJ2-3	18	CASSLGAGRGRSTDTQYF
TRBV6-4	TRBD2	TRBJ2-3	14	CASSDLAGGDTQYF
TRBV5-4	.	TRBJ2-3	13	CASSLFSADTQYF
TRBV28	.	TRBJ1-5	12	CASRSSNQPQHF
TRBV28	TRBD2	TRBJ2-7	15	CASSISGRRPYEQYF
TRBV4-2	TRBD1	TRBJ1-2	16	CASSQRDSSLNYGYTF
TRBV3-1/TRBV3-2	TRBD1	TRBJ2-7	16	CASSQAGTGVPYEQYF
TRBV6-1	TRBD2	TRBJ2-5	15	CASSEFSGGAETQYF
TRBV30	TRBD1	TRBJ1-3	12	CAWAQGADTIYF
TRBV6-5	.	TRBJ2-3	12	CASSSDSWTQYF
TRBV7-6	.	TRBJ2-7	14	CASSSPGFSREQYF
TRBV5-1	TRBD1	TRBJ2-5	16	CASSLAGTGVQETQYF
TRBV5-6	.	TRBJ1-2	13	CASSFDSDYGYTF
TRBV30	.	TRBJ1-3	13	CACHGLSGNTIYF
TRBV7-6	TRBD2	TRBJ2-1	17	CASSSPPLAGDYNEQFF
TRBV7-3	.	TRBJ2-2	15	CASSPYGAPTGELFF
TRBV24-1	.	TRBJ1-3	13	CATGDRSGNTIYF
TRBV7-9	TRBD2	TRBJ2-1	15	CASSSTGTSNYEQFF
TRBV6-2/TRBV6-3	.	TRBJ2-7	11	CASSPSYEQYF
TRBV14	.	TRBJ2-7	18	CASSQRRTSSGTTYEQYF
TRBV14	.	TRBJ2-2	17	CASSPEWQTGGTGELFF
TRBV3-1/TRBV3-2	TRBD1	TRBJ2-2	18	CASSQGIFGTGNTGELFF
TRBV7-2	.	TRBJ2-7	14	CASSLVQTFYEQYF
TRBV29-1	.	TRBJ2-3	13	CSVDPAEADTQYF
TRBV4-3	.	TRBJ2-1	19	CASSPRLGGFEATYNEQFF
TRBV11-3	.	TRBJ2-2	12	CASRSNTGELFF
TRBV9	TRBD2	TRBJ2-1	16	CASSILAGYTVDEQFF
TRBV5-5	.	TRBJ1-6	16	CASSLVGQMGNSPLHF
TRBV9	.	TRBJ2-3	15	CASSVAGSTPDTQYF
TRBV4-1	TRBD1	TRBJ2-5	16	CASSEESGQNQETQYF
TRBV7-2	.	TRBJ2-1	15	CASSFTGGASGEQFF
TRBV6-2/TRBV6-3	.	TRBJ1-1	12	CASSNRNTEAFF